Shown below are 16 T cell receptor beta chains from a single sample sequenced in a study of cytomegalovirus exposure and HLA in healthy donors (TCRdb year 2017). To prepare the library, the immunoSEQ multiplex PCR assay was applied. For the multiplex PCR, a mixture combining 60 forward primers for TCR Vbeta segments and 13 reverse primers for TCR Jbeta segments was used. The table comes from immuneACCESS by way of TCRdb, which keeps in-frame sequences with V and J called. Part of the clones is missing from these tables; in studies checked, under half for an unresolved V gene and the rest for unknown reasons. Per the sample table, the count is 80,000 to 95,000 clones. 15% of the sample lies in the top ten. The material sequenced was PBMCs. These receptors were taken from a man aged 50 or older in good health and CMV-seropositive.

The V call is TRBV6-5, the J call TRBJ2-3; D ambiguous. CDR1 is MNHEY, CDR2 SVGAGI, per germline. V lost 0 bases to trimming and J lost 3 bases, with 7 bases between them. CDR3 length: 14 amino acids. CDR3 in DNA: TGTGCCAGCAGTTACTCGCACGGGACAGATACGCAGTATTTT. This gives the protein CASSYSHGTDTQYF.

CDR3 coding DNA: TGCGCCAGCAGCCCCTTTAGCGGGACGAGGACCGGGGAGCTGTTTTTT. It translates to CASSPFSGTRTGELFF. The rearrangement links TRBV4-3 to TRBJ2-2; 8 positions agree with TRBD2. J was trimmed by 5 bases and V by 4 bases; bases with no gene match: 9. Germline V gene data show CDR1 as LGHNA and CDR2 as YSLEER. This CDR3 is 16 amino acids long.

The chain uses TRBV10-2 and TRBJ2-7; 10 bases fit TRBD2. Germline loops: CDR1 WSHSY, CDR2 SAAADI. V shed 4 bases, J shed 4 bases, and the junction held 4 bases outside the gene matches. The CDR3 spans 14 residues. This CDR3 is CASSASGSRYEQYV. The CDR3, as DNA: TGCGCCAGCAGTGCTAGCGGGAGTCGGTACGAGCAGTACGTC.

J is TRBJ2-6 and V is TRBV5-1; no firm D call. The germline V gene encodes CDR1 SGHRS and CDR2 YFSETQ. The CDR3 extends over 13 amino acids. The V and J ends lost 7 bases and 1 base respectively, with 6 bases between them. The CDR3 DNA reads TGCGCCAGCTTTGAGTCTGGGGCCAACGTCCTGACTTTC. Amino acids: CASFESGANVLTF.

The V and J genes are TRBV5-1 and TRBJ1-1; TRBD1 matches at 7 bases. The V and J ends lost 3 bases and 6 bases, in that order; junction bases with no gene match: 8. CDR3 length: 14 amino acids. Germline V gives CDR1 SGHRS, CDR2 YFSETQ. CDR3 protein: CASSSLQGSPEAFF. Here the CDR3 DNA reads TGCGCCAGCAGCTCGCTACAGGGGAGCCCTGAAGCTTTCTTT.

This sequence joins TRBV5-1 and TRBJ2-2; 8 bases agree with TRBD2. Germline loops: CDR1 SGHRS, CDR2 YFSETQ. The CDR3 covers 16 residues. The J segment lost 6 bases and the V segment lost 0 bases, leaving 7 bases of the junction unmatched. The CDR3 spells CASSLEKREFPGELFF. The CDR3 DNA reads TGCGCCAGCAGCTTGGAGAAGCGGGAGTTCCCCGGGGAGCTGTTTTTT.

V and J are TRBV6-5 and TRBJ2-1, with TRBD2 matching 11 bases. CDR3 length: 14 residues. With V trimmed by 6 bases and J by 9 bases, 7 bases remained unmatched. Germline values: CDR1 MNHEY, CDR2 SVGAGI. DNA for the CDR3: TGTGCCAGCAGCCCGGGGACTAGCGGCTTTGAGCAGTTCTTC. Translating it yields CASSPGTSGFEQFF.

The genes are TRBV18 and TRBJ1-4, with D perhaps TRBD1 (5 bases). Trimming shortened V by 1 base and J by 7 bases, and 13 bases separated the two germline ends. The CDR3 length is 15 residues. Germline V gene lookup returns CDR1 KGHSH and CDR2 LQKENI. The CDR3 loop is CASSPQERGVEKLFF. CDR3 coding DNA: TGTGCCAGCTCACCACAGGAAAGGGGCGTTGAAAAACTGTTTTTT.

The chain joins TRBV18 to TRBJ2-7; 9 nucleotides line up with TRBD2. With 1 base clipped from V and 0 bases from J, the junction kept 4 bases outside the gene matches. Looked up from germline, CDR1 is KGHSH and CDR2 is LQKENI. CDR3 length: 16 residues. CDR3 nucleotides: TGTGCCAGCTCACCACTAGCTAGCGGGATCTCCTACGAGCAGTACTTC. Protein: CASSPLASGISYEQYF.

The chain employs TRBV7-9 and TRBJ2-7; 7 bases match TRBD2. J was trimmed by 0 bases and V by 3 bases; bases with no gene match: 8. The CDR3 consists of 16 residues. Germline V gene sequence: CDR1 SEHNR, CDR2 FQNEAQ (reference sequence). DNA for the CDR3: TGTGCCAGCAGCTTTGGGTCTAGCGGTAACTCCTACGAGCAGTACTTC. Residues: CASSFGSSGNSYEQYF.

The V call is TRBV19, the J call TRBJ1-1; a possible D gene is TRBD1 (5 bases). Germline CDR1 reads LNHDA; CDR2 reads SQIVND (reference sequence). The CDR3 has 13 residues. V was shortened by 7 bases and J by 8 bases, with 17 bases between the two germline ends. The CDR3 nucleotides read TGTGCCAGTATTGGGCAGGGCGAACCCGAAGCTTTCTTT. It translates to CASIGQGEPEAFF.

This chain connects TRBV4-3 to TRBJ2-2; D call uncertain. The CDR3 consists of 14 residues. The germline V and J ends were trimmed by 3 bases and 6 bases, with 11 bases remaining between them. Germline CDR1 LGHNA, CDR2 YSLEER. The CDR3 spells CASSHSVVAGELFF. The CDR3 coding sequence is TGCGCCAGCAGCCATTCCGTGGTAGCCGGGGAGCTGTTTTTT.

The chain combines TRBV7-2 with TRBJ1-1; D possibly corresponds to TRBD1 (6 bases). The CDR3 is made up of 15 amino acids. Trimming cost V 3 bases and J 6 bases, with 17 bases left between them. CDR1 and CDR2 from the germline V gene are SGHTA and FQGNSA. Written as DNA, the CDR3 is TGTGCCAGCAGCTTCCCCTGGGGGCCCGACCCTGAAGCTTTCTTT. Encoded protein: CASSFPWGPDPEAFF.

CDR3 region: CASSPRVQETQYF. As DNA, the CDR3 is TGTGCCAGCAGTCCCCGGGTCCAAGAGACCCAGTACTTC. The chain employs TRBV7-6 and TRBJ2-5; no clear D gene. V shed 6 bases and J shed 1 base, with 9 bases lying between them. This CDR3 is 13 amino acids long. The germline V gene encodes CDR1 SGHVS and CDR2 FNYEAQ.

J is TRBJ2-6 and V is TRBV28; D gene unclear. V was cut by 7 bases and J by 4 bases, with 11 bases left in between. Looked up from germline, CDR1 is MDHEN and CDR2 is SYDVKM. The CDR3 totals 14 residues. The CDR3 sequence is CASTQLLGANVLTF. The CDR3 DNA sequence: TGTGCCAGCACTCAATTACTCGGGGCCAACGTCCTGACTTTC.

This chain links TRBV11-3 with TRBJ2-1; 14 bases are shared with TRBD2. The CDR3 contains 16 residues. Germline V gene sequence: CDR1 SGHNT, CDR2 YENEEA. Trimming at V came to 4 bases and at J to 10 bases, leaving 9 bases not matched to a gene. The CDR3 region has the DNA TGTGCCAGCAGCTCCCACGGGACTAGCGGGAGACGGGAGCAGTTCTTC. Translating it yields CASSSHGTSGRREQFF.